The clone carrying this TCR beta chain was observed a single time. Its antigen is still unknown. The data derive from a study of cytomegalovirus exposure and HLA in healthy donors. Findings of the study overall: Researchers reported from a later analysis that most CMV-associated TCR beta chains appeared HLA-restricted. The study had only CMV serostatus as immune exposure information. Researchers reported in a later analysis that a missense DCLRE1C variant was tied to TCR beta V- and J-gene trimming.

It was with 60 Vbeta and 13 Jbeta primers that the PCR ran. The repertoire was sequenced with immunoSEQ multiplex PCR; TCRdb's copy has only in-frame clones and lacks some. This repertoire shows some 160,000 clones, 70% to 85% found once; its top ten account for under 2%. Everyone who donated was a healthy bone marrow donor. CDR1 and CDR2 from the germline V gene are LNHNV and YYDKDF (reference sequence). Between the trimmed V and J ends, which lost 0 bases and 2 bases, there was a span of 8 bases. CDR3 size: 14 residues. The TCR was taken from a woman younger than 45 in good health and CMV-seronegative. The chain is built from TRBV15 and TRBJ2-7; D may be TRBD1 (6 bases). The specimen was PBMCs. The CDR3 DNA reads as TGTGCCACCAGCAGAGATGAGGGGGCCTACGAGCAGTACTTC. Its translation is CATSRDEGAYEQYF. Full variable domain (outside the CDR3, taken from reference TRBV15 and TRBJ2-7): DAMVIQNPRYQVTQFGKPVTLSCSQTLNHNVMYWYQQKSSQAPKLLFHYYDKDFNNEADTPDNFQSRRPNTSFCFLDIRSPGLGDTAMYLCATSRDEGAYEQYFGPGTRLTVT.